This T cell receptor beta chain was sequenced during a study of cytomegalovirus exposure and HLA in healthy donors. Study background: A preliminary data release comprised approximately 85 million unique TCRs obtained from HLA-typed donors.

About this clone itself: Its antigen is not identified.

This PCR relied on a set of 60 Vbeta primers and 13 Jbeta primers. The repertoire was sequenced with immunoSEQ multiplex PCR; TCRdb's copy has only in-frame clones and lacks some. Of approximately 97,000 clones listed, around 81% were seen once; the top ten hold approximately 4%. Study results and caveats: A few chains tied to CMV proved CMV antigen-specific in vitro. A later analysis found TCR association rates differed by HLA locus, highest for DRB1 and lowest for HLA-C.

The V gene's germline CDR1 is SQVTM and CDR2 ANQGSEA. Trimming left V 3 bases short and J 0 bases short, with 9 bases between. The CDR3 has 13 amino acids. The V and J genes are TRBV29-1 and TRBJ2-7; the D is unclear. The clonotype originates from a woman between 65 and 79 years old in good health and CMV-seropositive. The sample consisted of PBMCs. DNA for the CDR3: TGCAGCGTTGAGGCGGAAAGCTCCTACGAGCAGTACTTC. Residues: CSVEAESSYEQYF.